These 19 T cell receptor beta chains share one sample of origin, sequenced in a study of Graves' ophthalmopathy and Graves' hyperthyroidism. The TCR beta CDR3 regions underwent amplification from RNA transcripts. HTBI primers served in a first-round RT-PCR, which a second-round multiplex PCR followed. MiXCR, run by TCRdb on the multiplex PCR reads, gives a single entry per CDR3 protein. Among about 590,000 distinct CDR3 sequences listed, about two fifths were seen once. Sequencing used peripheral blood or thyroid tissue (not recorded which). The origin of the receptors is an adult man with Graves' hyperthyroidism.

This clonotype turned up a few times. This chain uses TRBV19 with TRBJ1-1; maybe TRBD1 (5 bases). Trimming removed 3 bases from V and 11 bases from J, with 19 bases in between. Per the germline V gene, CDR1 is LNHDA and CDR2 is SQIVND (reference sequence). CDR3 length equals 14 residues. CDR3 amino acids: CASSISGQGSLAFF. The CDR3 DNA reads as TGTGCCAGTAGTATCTCCGGGCAGGGATCTCTTGCTTTCTTT.

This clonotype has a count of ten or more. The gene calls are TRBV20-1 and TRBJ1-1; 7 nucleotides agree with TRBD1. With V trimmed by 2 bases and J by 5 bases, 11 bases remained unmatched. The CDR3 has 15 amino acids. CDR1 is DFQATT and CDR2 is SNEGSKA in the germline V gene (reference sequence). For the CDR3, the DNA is TGCAGTGCTAGATCGAACAGGGGAAGTAAAACTGAAGCTTTCTTT. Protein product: CSARSNRGSKTEAFF.

The CDR3 bases are TGTGCCAGCAGCGCACGGACTAGCGGTAACACCTTC. Protein sequence: CASSARTSGNTF. The chain is built from TRBV7-2 and TRBJ1-2; D unresolved. CDR3 length: 12 amino acids. From germline, CDR1 is SGHTA and CDR2 FQGNSA. The V end was cut by 5 bases, the J end by 12 bases, with 16 bases between.

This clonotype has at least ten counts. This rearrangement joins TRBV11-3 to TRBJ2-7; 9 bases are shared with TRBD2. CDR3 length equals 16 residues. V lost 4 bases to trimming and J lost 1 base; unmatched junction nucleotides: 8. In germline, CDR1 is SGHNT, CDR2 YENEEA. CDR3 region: CASSSWERGVSYEQYF. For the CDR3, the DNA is TGTGCCAGCAGCTCCTGGGAGCGGGGGGTTTCCTACGAGCAGTACTTC.

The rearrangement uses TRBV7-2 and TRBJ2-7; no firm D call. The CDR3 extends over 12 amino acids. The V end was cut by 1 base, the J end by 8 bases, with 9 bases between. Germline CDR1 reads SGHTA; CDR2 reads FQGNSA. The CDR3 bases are TGTGCCAGCAGCTTAGTGAGGCCCAAGCAGTACTTC. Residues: CASSLVRPKQYF.

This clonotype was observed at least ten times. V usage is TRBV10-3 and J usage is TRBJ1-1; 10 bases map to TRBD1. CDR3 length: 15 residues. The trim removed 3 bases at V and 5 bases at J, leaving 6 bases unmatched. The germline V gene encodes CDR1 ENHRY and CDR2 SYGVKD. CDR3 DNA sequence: TGTGCCATCAGTGAAGACAGGGGGCTTCCGACTGAAGCTTTCTTT. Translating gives CAISEDRGLPTEAFF.

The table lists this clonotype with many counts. This CDR3 is CASSLNSYRFQETQYF. CDR3 coding DNA: TGTGCCAGCAGTTTAAACTCCTACAGGTTCCAAGAGACCCAGTACTTC. The rearrangement uses TRBV12-3 or TRBV12-4 and TRBJ2-5, with a weak D call TRBD1 (5 bases). V dropped 2 bases and J dropped 1 base, with 14 bases sitting between them. The CDR3 contains 16 residues.

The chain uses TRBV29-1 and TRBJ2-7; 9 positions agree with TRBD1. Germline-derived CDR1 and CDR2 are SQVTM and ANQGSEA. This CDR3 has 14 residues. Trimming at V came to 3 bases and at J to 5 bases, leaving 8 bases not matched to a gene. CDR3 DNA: TGCAGCGTTGAGCTTAGGGGACAGGGTAACGAGCAGTACTTC. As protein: CSVELRGQGNEQYF.

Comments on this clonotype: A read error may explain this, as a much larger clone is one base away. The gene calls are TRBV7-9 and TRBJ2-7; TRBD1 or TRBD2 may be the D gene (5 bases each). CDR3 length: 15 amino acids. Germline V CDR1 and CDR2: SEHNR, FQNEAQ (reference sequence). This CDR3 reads CASSLGWGSSYEQCF. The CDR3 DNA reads TGTGCCAGCAGCTTGGGTTGGGGGAGCTCCTACGAGCAGTGCTTC.

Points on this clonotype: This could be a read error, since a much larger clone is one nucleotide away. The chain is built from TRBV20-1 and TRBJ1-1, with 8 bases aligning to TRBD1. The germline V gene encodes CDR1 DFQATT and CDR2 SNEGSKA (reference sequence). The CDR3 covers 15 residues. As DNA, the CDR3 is TGCGGTGCTAGGCAGGGGGCTATGATGAACACTGAAGCTTTCTTT. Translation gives CGARQGAMMNTEAFF.

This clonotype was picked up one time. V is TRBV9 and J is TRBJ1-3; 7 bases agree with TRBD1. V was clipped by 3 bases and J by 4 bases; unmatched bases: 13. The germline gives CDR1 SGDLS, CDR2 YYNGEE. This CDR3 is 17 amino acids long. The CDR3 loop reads CASSALAGQSGGNTIYF. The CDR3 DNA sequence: TGTGCCAGCAGCGCATTAGCGGGACAGTCAGGAGGAAACACCATATATTTT. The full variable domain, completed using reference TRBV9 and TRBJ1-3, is DSGVTQTPKHLITATGQRVTLRCSPRSGDLSVYWYQQSLDQGLQFLIQYYNGEERAKGNILERFSAQQFPDLHSELNLSSLELGDSALYFCASSALAGQSGGNTIYFGEGSWLTVV.

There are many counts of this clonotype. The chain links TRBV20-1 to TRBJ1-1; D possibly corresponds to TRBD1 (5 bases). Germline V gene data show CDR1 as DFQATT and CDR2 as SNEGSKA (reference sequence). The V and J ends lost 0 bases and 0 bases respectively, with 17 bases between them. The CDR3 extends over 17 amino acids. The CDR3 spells CSARDLRLGPVNTEAFF. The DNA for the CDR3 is TGCAGTGCTAGAGATCTGAGGTTGGGACCGGTGAACACTGAAGCTTTCTTT.

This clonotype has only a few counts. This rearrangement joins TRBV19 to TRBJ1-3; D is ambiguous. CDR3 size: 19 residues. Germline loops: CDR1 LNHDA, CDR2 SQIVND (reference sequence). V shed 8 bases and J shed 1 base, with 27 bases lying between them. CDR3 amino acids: CASQSLRPAERSSGNTIYF. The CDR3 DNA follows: TGTGCCAGTCAAAGCCTACGACCGGCCGAGAGGTCATCTGGAAACACCATATATTTT.

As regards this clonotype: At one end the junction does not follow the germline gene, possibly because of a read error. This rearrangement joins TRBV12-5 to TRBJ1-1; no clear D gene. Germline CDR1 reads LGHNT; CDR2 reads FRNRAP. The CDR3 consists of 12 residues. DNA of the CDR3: TGTGCTAGTGGTTTGTGGAACACTGAAGCTTCCTTT. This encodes CASGLWNTEASF.

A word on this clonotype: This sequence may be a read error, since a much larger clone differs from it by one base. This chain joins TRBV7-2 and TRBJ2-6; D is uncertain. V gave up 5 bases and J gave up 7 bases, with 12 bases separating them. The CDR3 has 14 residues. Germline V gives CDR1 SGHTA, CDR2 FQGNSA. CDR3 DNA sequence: TGTACCAGCAGCACCCGGGCATTAGCCAACGTCCTGACTTTC. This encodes CTSSTRALANVLTF.

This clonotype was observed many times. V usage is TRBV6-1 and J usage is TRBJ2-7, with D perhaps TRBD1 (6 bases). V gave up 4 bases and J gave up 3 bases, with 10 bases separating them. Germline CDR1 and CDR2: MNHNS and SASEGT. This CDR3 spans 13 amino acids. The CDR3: CASSALDSYEQYF. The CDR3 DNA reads TGTGCCAGCAGTGCCCTGGACAGCTACGAGCAGTACTTC.

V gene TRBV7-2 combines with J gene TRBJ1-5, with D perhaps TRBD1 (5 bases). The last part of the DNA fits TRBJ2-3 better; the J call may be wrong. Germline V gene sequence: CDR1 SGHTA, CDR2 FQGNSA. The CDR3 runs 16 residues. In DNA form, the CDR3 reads TGTGCCAGCAGCTTAGTAAGGGGCGCAGCATCAGATACGCAGTATTTT. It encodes CASSLVRGAASDTQYF.

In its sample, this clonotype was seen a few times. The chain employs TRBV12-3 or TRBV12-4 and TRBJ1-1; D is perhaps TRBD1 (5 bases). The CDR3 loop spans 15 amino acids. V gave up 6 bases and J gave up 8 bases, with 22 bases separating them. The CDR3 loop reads CASRTGLQERLEAFF. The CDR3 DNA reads TGTGCCAGCAGAACGGGACTGCAGGAGCGTTTAGAAGCTTTCTTT.

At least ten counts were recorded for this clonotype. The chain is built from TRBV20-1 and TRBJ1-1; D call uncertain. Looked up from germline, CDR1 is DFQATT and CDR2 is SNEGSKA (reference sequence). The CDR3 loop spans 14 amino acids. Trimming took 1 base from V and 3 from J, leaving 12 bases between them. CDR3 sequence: CSARGGVKHTEAFF. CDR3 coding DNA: TGCAGTGCTAGAGGTGGAGTCAAGCACACTGAAGCTTTCTTT.